These T cell receptor beta chains were read from a single sample in a study of T cell responses to AZD1222 COVID-19 vaccine. Generated by immunoSEQ multiplex PCR, the TCRdb table keeps only in-frame clones and is missing some. The profile covers approximately 93,000 clones, with 75% to 90% appearing a single time and around 5.5% taken by the ten largest. The material was peripheral blood, obtained 28 days after the second AZD1222 dose. The receptors shown here come from an adult who received the AZD1222 COVID-19 vaccine. The CDR3 runs from the conserved cysteine through the conserved F or W. A D gene is named only where the DNA matches it firmly. A row's size may be missing; if present it is once, few, many or a size class.

>TRBV12-3/TRBV12-4|TRBJ1-2|.|.
CASSYGRIYGYTF
TGTGCCAGCAGCTACGGACGGATCTATGGCTACACCTTC
>TRBV11-2|TRBJ2-7|TRBD2|.
CASSLPGGAGFYEQYF
TGTGCCAGCAGCCTCCCCGGGGGGGCAGGGTTCTACGAGCAGTACTTC
>TRBV6-5|TRBJ1-3|.|.
CASRPGPDSGNTIYF
TGTGCCAGCAGGCCGGGGCCCGACTCTGGAAACACCATATATTTT
>TRBV19|TRBJ1-1|TRBD1|.
CASSMGTGLPGAFF
TGTGCCAGTAGTATGGGGACAGGGCTCCCCGGGGCTTTCTTT
>TRBV13|TRBJ2-3|.|.
CASSSNTDTQYF
TGTGCCAGCAGCTCCAACACAGATACGCAGTATTTT
>TRBV30|TRBJ2-1|.|.
CAWMILDEQFF
TGTGCCTGGATGATTCTGGATGAGCAGTTCTTC
>TRBV7-2|TRBJ2-1|TRBD2|.
CASSLKLAGSLSYNEQFF
TGTGCCAGCAGCCTAAAACTAGCGGGGAGCCTCTCCTACAATGAGCAGTTCTTC
>TRBV7-9|TRBJ1-2|TRBD1|.
CASSPAGQETNYGYTF
TGTGCCAGCAGCCCGGCAGGACAGGAGACTAACTATGGCTACACCTTC
>TRBV4-1|TRBJ1-4|.|.
CASSQEGHRSPNEKLFF
TGCGCCAGCAGCCAAGAAGGCCACAGGTCCCCTAATGAAAAACTGTTTTTT
>TRBV25-1|TRBJ2-2|.|.
CASSRTGELFF
TGTGCCAGCAGCCGCACCGGGGAGCTGTTTTTT
>TRBV13|TRBJ1-1|.|.
CASNIQRNTEAFF
TGTGCCAGCAATATACAGAGGAACACTGAAGCTTTCTTT
>TRBV7-9|TRBJ1-2|.|.
CASSPGSGYTF
TGTGCCAGCAGCCCCGGTTCTGGCTACACCTTC
>TRBV7-6|TRBJ2-6|.|.
CASSFTPGAGSGANVLTF
TGTGCCAGCAGCTTTACGCCGGGGGCAGGGAGTGGGGCCAACGTCCTGACTTTC
>TRBV12-3/TRBV12-4|TRBJ2-3|.|once
CASSTGYADTQYF
TGTGCCAGCAGCACAGGGTATGCAGATACGCAGTATTTT
>TRBV19|TRBJ1-5|.|.
CASSTYSRGHQPQHF
TGTGCCAGTAGTACATATTCCCGGGGCCATCAGCCCCAGCATTTT
>TRBV18|TRBJ2-7|.|.
CASSPDSYEQYF
TGTGCCAGCTCTCCCGACAGCTACGAGCAGTACTTC
>TRBV19|TRBJ2-7|.|.
CASSARAVTSSYEQYF
TGTGCCAGTAGTGCACGGGCCGTTACGAGCTCCTACGAGCAGTACTTC
>TRBV12-5|TRBJ2-3|TRBD2|.
CASGLYGGAQDTQYF
TGTGCTAGTGGTTTGTACGGGGGGGCCCAAGATACGCAGTATTTT
>TRBV25-1|TRBJ2-3|TRBD2|.
CASTGLAGGTDTQYF
TGTGCCAGCACTGGTTTAGCGGGGGGCACAGATACGCAGTATTTT
>TRBV10-1|TRBJ2-6|.|.
CASSQRGPDVSGANVLTF
TGCGCCAGCAGTCAAAGGGGACCCGACGTATCTGGGGCCAACGTCCTGACTTTC
>TRBV6-5|TRBJ2-3|.|.
CASSYFGSTDTQYF
TGTGCCAGCAGTTACTTTGGGAGCACAGATACGCAGTATTTT
>TRBV7-2|TRBJ1-4|.|.
CASSLESGPNEKLFF
TGTGCCAGCAGCTTAGAATCCGGCCCAAATGAAAAACTGTTTTTT
>TRBV18|TRBJ1-1|.|few
CASSPNRNTEAFF
TGTGCCAGCTCACCAAACCGGAACACTGAAGCTTTCTTT
>TRBV27|TRBJ1-2|TRBD1|once
CASFRTGRGSGYTF
TGTGCCAGCTTTCGGACAGGGAGAGGATCGGGCTACACCTTC
>TRBV6-5|TRBJ1-2|.|.
CASSRGFDGYGYTF
TGTGCCAGCAGCCGGGGCTTTGACGGGTATGGCTACACCTTC
>TRBV4-1|TRBJ1-6|.|.
CASSQEVGLNNSPLHF
TGCGCCAGCAGCCAAGAGGTCGGTCTGAATAATTCACCCCTCCACTTT
>TRBV5-1|TRBJ1-2|.|.
CASSLGTRDNYGYTF
TGCGCCAGCAGCTTGGGGACTAGAGATAACTATGGCTACACCTTC
>TRBV5-1|TRBJ1-4|.|.
CASSFGAINEKLFF
TGCGCCAGCAGCTTCGGGGCTATCAATGAAAAACTGTTTTTT
>TRBV27|TRBJ1-2|.|.
CASSLGSSYGYTF
TGTGCCAGCAGTTTAGGCAGTTCCTATGGCTACACCTTC
>TRBV27|TRBJ2-7|.|.
CASSSSPYEQYF
TGTGCCAGCAGTTCCTCCCCCTACGAGCAGTACTTC
>TRBV11-2|TRBJ2-1|TRBD2|.
CASSTQFLTSGGAREQFF
TGTGCCAGCAGCACCCAATTTTTAACTAGCGGGGGGGCCCGTGAGCAGTTCTTC
>TRBV11-3|TRBJ2-3|.|.
CASSSSSGARFTDTQYF
TGTGCCAGCAGTTCATCCAGTGGGGCTAGATTCACAGATACGCAGTATTTT
>TRBV5-6|TRBJ1-2|.|.
CASSLVADTNYGYTF
TGTGCCAGCAGCTTGGTGGCCGACACAAACTATGGCTACACCTTC
>TRBV24-1|TRBJ2-3|.|once
CATSDSTSIKTDTQYF
TGTGCCACCAGTGATTCGACTAGTATTAAGACAGATACGCAGTATTTT
>TRBV18|TRBJ2-1|.|.
CASSPGAGSNEQFF
TGTGCCAGCTCACCGGGCGCAGGGTCCAATGAGCAGTTCTTC